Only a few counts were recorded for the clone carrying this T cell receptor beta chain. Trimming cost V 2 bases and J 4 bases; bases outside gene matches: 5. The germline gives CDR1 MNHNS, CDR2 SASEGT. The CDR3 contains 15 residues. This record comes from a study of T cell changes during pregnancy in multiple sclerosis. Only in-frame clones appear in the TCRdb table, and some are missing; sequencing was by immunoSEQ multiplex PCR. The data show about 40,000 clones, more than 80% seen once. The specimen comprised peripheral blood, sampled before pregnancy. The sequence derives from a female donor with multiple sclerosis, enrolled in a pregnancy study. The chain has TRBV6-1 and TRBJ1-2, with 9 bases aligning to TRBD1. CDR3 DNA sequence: TGTGCCAGCAGTGAACGTATGGGACAGGGCTATGGCTACACCTTC. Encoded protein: CASSERMGQGYGYTF.